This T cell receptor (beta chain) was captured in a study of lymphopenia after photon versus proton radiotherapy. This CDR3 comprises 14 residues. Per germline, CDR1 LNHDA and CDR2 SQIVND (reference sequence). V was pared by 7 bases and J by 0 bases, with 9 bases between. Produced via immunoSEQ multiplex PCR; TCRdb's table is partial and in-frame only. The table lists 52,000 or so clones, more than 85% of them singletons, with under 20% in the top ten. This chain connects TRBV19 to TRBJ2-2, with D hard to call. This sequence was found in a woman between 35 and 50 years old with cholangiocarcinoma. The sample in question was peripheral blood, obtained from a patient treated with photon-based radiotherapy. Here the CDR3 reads CASNQNSNTGELFF. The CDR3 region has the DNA TGTGCCAGTAATCAGAATTCGAACACCGGGGAGCTGTTTTTT.